This record covers a single T cell receptor (beta chain). There are a few counts of this clonotype. No antigen is known for it. No per-base quality is available; no much larger clone lies one base away. Including cysteine and phenylalanine, the CDR3 has 15 amino acids. The CDR3 DNA has 45 bases and is translated from base 1. V loses 3 bases, J loses 1 base, and the germline ends lie 10 bases apart. Based on the germline V gene, the CDR1 and CDR2 sequences are SNHLY and FYNNEI. This specimen comes from a study of T cells after yellow fever vaccination (dated by TCRdb to about 2019). Background for the entire study: The SMART-Seq v4 Ultra Low Input RNA kit was used to prepare libraries from fractions with low cell numbers. Bulk PBMC replicates and cell subsets were isolated from blood drawn at multiple timepoints before and after both primary and secondary immunization. To follow T-cell clones before and after both primary and booster YFV17D yellow fever vaccination, bulk TCR alpha and beta repertoires underwent longitudinal sequencing. The cohort comprised two healthy male donors, one aged 18 to 29 and one aged 30 to 40 years. Paper-wide results and their limitations: Compared with the primary T-cell response, the secondary T-cell response was faster but weaker, reaching its peak on day 5 rather than on day 15. After the booster, most of the clones that had expanded following primary vaccination were detected again (almost 98% of CD4 and around nine tenths of CD8), which suggests that memory was broadly maintained. A small share of clonotypes occurred in both CD4 and CD8 compartments, likely arising from convergent recombination. Only a couple of donors were included in the study, so the extent to which the findings can be generalized is limited. FACS-sorted repertoires could contain abundant contaminating clonotypes from the bulk population, so computational filtering was required.

TCR cDNA was synthesized by 5'RACE template switching, which introduced a universal primer site and unique molecular identifiers. Priming for cDNA synthesis came from both the TCR alpha and TCR beta constant segments. Libraries were amplified in two PCR steps, with sample barcodes and sequencing adapters added in the second step. Sequencing of the libraries was done on either Illumina HiSeq 2500 (2x100 bp) or NovaSeq (2x150 bp). Turning to the authors' computational methods: Demultiplexing of reads and collapsing into UMI consensus sequences were performed with MIGEC, and V(D)J alignment was carried out with MiXCR. Vaccine-responding clonotypes were identified with edgeR using replicate PBMC samples, with FDR below 0.01 and a log2 fold change above 5 up to day 15 being required. Each bulk clonotype received a CD4 or CD8 identity based on whether the sequenced CD4 or CD8 repertoire contained that clonotype at higher abundance. The public reads were reanalyzed by TCRdb: fastp trimming at Q25, MiXCR alignment, in-frame beta chains only. Every distinct CDR3 protein forms one entry, paired with its most common genes and DNA. TCRdb, not the original authors, processed these V and J calls. In all, the sample holds hundreds of thousands of distinct CDR3 sequences, and 8.7% of those were seen once. Clones ranked in the top ten supply 15% to 20% of the sample.

In light of the paper, this sample's treatment or condition label describes: live attenuated yellow fever vaccine strain. At every blood-draw timepoint, two biological replicates of bulk PBMCs were collected. PBMCs were isolated from peripheral blood using a standard Ficoll-Paque protocol. TriZol was used to extract RNA from bulk PBMCs, from CD4 and CD8 fractions, and from dextramer-positive and dextramer-negative fractions. This TCR was sampled from a man aged 18 to 29 who received the YFV17D yellow fever vaccine. The sample was PBMCs, taken on the day of the first yellow fever vaccination. The rearrangement joined TRBV2 to TRBJ2-1; TRBD2 is a weak D gene call, 6 bases matching. The nucleotide sequence is TGTGCCAGCAGTGAGCGGGGAACTTCCTACAATGAGCAGTTCTTC. This gives the protein CASSERGTSYNEQFF.